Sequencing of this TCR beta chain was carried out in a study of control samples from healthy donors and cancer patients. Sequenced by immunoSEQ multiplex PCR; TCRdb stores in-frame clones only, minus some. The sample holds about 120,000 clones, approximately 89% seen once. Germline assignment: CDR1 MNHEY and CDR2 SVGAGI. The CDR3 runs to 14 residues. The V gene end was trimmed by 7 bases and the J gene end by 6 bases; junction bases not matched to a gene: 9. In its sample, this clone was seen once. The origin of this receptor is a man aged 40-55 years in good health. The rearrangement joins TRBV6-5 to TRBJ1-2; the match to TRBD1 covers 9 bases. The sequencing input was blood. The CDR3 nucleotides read TGTGCCAGCAACAACCTCGACAGGGGGGATGGCTACACCTTC. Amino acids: CASNNLDRGDGYTF.